The clone carrying this T cell receptor beta chain was observed many times. The antigen remains unidentified. The data were obtained in a study of early T cells in non-severe SARS-CoV-2 infection. About the research overall: Sequencing targeted bulk RNA from unsorted whole blood, leaving chains unpaired.

Study results and limitations: The VDJdb matching leaned toward anti-spike CD8 responses and overlooked private and CD4 specificities.

Individual cDNA molecules were tagged with unique molecular identifiers. TCRdb reprocessed the 5' RACE reads via MiXCR and lists one record per CDR3 protein. The table shows roughly 90,000 distinct CDR3 sequences, with roughly 13% occurring only once. The CDR3 sequence is 18 residues long. CDR1 and CDR2 from the germline V gene are SGHRS and YFSETQ. V was cut by 4 bases and J by 0 bases, with 20 bases left in between. The sample was whole blood. The J gene is TRBJ2-1, the V gene TRBV5-1, with D possibly matching TRBD2 (5 bases). This TCR came from an adult who was a healthcare worker with PCR-confirmed SARS-CoV-2 infection or an uninfected control (not recorded which). The CDR3: CASSLKGEGRLSYNEQFF. CDR3 DNA: TGCGCCAGCAGCCTAAAGGGAGAGGGAAGACTCTCCTACAATGAGCAGTTCTTC.